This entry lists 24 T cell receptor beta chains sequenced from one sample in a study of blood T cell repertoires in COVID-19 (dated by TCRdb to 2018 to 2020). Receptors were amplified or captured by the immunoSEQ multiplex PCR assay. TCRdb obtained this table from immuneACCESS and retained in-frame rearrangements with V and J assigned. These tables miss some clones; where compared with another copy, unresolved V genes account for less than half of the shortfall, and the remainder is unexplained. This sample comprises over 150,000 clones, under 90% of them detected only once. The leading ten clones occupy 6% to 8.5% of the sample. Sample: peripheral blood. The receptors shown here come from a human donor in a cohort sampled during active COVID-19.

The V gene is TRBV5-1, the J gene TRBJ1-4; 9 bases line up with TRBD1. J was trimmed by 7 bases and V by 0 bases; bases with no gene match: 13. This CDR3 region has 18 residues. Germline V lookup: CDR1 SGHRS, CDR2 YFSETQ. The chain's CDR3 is CASSLVSGAEDRGEKLFF. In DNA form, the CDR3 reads TGCGCCAGCAGCTTGGTCTCCGGGGCCGAGGACAGGGGTGAAAAACTGTTTTTT.

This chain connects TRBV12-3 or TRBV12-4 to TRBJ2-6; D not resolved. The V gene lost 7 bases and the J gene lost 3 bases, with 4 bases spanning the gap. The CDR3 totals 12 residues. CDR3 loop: CASTYGANVLTF. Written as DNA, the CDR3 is TGTGCCAGCACCTATGGGGCCAACGTCCTGACTTTC.

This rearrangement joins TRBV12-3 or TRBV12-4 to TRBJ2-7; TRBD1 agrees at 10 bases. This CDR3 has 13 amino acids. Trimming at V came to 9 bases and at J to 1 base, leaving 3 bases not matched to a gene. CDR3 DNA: TGTGCCAGTGGACAGGGGGGATCCTACGAGCAGTACTTC. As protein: CASGQGGSYEQYF.

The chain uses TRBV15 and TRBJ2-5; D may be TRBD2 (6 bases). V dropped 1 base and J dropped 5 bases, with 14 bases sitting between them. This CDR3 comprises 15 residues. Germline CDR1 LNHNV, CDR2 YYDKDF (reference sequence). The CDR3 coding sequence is TGTGCCACCAGCAGAGTATCGGGGGTGGATGAGACCCAGTACTTC. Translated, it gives CATSRVSGVDETQYF.

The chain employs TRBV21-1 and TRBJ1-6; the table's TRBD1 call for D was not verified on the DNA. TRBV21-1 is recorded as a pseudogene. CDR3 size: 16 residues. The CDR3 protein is CASSGGDRGYNSPLHF. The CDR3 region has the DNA TGTGCCAGCAGCGGGGGGGACAGGGGGTATAATTCACCCCTCCACTTT.

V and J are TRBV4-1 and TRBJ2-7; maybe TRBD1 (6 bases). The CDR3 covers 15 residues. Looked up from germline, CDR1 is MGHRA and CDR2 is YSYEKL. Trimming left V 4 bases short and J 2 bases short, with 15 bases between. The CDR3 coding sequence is TGCGCCAGCAGCCCAGACCGGGACACACCCTACGAGCAGTACTTC. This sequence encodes CASSPDRDTPYEQYF.

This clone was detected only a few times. The CDR3 sequence: CASSLEGQGSMGYTF. In DNA form, the CDR3 reads TGTGCCAGCAGCCTAGAGGGACAGGGGTCTATGGGCTACACCTTC. The chain has TRBV7-3 and TRBJ1-2; 10 positions match TRBD1. V shed 5 bases, J shed 8 bases, and the junction held 11 bases outside the gene matches. The CDR3 is 15 residues long. Per the germline V gene, CDR1 is SGHTA and CDR2 is FQGTGA.

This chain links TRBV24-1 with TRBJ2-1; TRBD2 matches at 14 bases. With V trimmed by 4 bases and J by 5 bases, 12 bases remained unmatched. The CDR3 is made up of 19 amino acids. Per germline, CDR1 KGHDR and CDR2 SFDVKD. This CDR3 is CATSDSRLAGGRLDNEQFF. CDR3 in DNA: TGTGCCACCAGTGACTCTAGACTAGCGGGGGGGCGCTTGGACAATGAGCAGTTCTTC.

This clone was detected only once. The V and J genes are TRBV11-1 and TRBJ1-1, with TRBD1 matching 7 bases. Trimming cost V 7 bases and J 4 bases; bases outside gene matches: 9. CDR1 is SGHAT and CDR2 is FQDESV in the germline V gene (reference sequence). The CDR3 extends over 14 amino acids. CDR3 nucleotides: TGTGCCAGCACCCCGAGGGGGCAGGGCACTGAAGCTTTCTTT. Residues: CASTPRGQGTEAFF.

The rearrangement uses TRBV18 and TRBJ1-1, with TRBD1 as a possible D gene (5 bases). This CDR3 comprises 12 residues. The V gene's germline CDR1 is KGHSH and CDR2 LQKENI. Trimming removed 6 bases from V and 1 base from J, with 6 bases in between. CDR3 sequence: CASSGGNTEAFF. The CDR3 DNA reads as TGTGCCAGCTCGGGGGGGAACACTGAAGCTTTCTTT.

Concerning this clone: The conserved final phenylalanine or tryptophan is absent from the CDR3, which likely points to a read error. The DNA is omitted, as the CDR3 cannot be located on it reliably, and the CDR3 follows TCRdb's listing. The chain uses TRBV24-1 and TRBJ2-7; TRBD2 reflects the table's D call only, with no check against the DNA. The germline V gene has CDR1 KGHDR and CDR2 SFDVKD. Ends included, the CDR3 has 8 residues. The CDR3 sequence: CATAGGVS.

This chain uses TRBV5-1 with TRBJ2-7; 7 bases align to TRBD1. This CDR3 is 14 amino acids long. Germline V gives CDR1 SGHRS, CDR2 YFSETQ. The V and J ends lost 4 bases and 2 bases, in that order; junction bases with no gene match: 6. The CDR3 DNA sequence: TGCGCCAGCAGCCCTGGGGACAGCCCCTACGAGCAGTACTTC. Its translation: CASSPGDSPYEQYF.

The CDR3 reads CATSRVRSGNTEAFF. Written as DNA, the CDR3 is TGTGCCACCAGCAGAGTAAGATCCGGGAACACTGAAGCTTTCTTT. The chain links TRBV15 to TRBJ1-1; D uncertain. Germline V gene data show CDR1 as LNHNV and CDR2 as YYDKDF (reference sequence). V lost 1 base and J lost 1, with 10 bases in between. The CDR3 is made up of 15 amino acids. Drawing the rest from reference TRBV15 and TRBJ1-1, the complete variable domain is DAMVIQNPRYQVTQFGKPVTLSCSQTLNHNVMYWYQQKSSQAPKLLFHYYDKDFNNEADTPDNFQSRRPNTSFCFLDIRSPGLGDTAMYLCATSRVRSGNTEAFFGQGTRLTVV.

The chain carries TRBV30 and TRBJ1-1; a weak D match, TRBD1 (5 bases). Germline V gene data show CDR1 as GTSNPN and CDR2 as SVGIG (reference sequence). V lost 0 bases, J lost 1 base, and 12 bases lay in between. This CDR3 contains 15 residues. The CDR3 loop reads CAWSVPGYRNTEAFF. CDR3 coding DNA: TGTGCCTGGAGTGTCCCAGGGTATCGGAACACTGAAGCTTTCTTT.

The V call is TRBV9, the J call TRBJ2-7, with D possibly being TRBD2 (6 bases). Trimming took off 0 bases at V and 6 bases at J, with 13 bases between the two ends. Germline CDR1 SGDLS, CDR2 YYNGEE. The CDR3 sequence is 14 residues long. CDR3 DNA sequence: TGTGCCAGCAGCGTAGCGGGAGTTATGGGCGAGCAGTACTTC. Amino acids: CASSVAGVMGEQYF.

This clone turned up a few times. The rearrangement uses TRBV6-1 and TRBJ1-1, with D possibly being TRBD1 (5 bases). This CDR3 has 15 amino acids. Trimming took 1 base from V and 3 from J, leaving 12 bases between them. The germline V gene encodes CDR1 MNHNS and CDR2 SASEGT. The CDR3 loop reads CASSEVQGVDTEAFF. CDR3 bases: TGTGCCAGCAGTGAAGTTCAGGGTGTGGACACTGAAGCTTTCTTT.

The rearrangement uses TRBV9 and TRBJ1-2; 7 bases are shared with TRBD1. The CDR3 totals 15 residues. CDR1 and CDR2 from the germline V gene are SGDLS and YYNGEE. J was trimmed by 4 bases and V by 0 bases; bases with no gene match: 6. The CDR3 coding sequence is TGTGCCAGCAGCGTAGTTCCCCAGGGGGGCTATGGCTACACCTTC. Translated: CASSVVPQGGYGYTF.

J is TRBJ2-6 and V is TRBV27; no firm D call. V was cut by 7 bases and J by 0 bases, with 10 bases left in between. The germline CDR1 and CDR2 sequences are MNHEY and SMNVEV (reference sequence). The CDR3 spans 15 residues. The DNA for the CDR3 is TGTGCCAGCACCCTCGACATCTCTGGGGCCAACGTCCTGACTTTC. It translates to CASTLDISGANVLTF. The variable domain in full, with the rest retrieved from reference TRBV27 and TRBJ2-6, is EAQVTQNPRYLITVTGKKLTVTCSQNMNHEYMSWYRQDPGLGLRQIYYSMNVEVTDKGDVPEGYKVSRKEKRNFPLILESPSPNQTSLYFCASTLDISGANVLTFGAGSRLTVL.

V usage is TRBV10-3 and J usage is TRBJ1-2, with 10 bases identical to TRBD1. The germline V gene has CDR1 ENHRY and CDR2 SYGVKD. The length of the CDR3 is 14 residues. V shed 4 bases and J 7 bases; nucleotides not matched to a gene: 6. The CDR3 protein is CAISGSGTGAGYTF. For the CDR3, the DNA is TGTGCCATCAGTGGCTCCGGGACAGGGGCTGGCTACACCTTC.

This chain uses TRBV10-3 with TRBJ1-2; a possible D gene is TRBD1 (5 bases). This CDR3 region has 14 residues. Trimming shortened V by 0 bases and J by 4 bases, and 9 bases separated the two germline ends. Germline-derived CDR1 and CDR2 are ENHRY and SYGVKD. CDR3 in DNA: TGTGCCATCAGTGAGTCAGCCAGGGCCTATGGCTACACCTTC. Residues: CAISESARAYGYTF.

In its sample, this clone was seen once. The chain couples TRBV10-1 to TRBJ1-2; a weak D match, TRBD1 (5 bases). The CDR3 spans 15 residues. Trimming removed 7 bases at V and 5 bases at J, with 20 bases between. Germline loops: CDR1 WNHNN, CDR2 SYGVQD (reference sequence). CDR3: CASKLGAACRYGYTF. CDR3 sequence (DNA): TGCGCCAGCAAATTAGGGGCGGCGTGTAGGTATGGCTACACCTTC.

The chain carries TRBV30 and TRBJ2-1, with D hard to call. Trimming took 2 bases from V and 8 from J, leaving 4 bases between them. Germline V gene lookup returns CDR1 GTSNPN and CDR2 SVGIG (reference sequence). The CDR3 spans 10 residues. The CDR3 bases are TGTGCCTGGAGTAGCGATGAGCAGTTCTTC. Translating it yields CAWSSDEQFF. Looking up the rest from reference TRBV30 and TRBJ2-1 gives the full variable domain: SQTIHQWPATLVQPVGSPLSLECTVEGTSNPNLYWYRQAAGRGLQLLFYSVGIGQISSEVPQNLSASRPQDRQFILSSKKLLLSDSGFYLCAWSSDEQFFGPGTRLTVL.

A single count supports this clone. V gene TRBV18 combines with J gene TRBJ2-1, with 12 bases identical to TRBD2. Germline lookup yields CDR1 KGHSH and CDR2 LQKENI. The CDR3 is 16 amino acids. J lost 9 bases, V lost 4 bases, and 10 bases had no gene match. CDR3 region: CASSRRTSGEGTEQFF. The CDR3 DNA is TGTGCCAGCTCACGACGGACTAGCGGGGAGGGGACTGAGCAGTTCTTC. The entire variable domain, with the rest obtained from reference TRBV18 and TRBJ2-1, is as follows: NAGVMQNPRHLVRRRGQEARLRCSPMKGHSHVYWYRQLPEEGLKFMVYLQKENIIDESGMPKERFSAEFPKEGPSILRIQQVVRGDSAAYFCASSRRTSGEGTEQFFGPGTRLTVL.

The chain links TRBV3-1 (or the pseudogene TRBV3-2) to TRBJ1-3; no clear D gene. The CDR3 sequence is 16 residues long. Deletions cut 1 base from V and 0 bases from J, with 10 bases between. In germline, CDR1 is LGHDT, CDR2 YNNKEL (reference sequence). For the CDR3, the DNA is TGTGCCAGCAGCCAAGGTGGAGTCCTCTCTGGAAACACCATATATTTT. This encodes CASSQGGVLSGNTIYF.